These 16 T cell receptor beta chains were sequenced from one sample in a study of shared clonotypes between healthy human individuals. Produced via immunoSEQ multiplex PCR; TCRdb's table is partial and in-frame only. The profile shows under 1,100,000 clones, around 74% of them singletons. The sample was memory CD4+ T cells sorted from blood. Sample subset: CD45RA-negative fraction. These receptors all stem from a man aged 18 to 30 in good health.

This clone was seen a few times. The chain has TRBV11-2 and TRBJ2-3, with D maybe TRBD2 (5 bases). Trimming left V 3 bases short and J 3 bases short, with 13 bases between. The CDR3 is made up of 15 amino acids. Per germline, CDR1 SGHAT and CDR2 FQNNGV. CDR3 coding DNA: TGTGCCAGCAGCTTTGAGGTTACTAGTACAGATACGCAGTATTTT. The encoded protein is CASSFEVTSTDTQYF. The variable domain in full, completed from reference TRBV11-2 and TRBJ2-3, reads EAGVAQSPRYKIIEKRQSVAFWCNPISGHATLYWYQQILGQGPKLLIQFQNNGVVDDSQLPKDRFSAERLKGVDSTLKIQPAKLEDSAVYLCASSFEVTSTDTQYFGPGTRLTVL.

The rearrangement uses TRBV5-4 and TRBJ1-1; 8 nucleotides align to TRBD1. Germline CDR1 is SGHNT and CDR2 is YYREEE (reference sequence). With V trimmed by 2 bases and J by 7 bases, 7 bases remained unmatched. The CDR3 has 14 residues. The CDR3 DNA sequence: TGTGCCAGCAGCTTCGACAGGGGAAGGGTTGAAGCTTTCTTT. Protein: CASSFDRGRVEAFF.

This chain connects TRBV10-1 to TRBJ2-1; the D is unclear. Trimming pared 0 bases from V and 5 bases from J, leaving 8 bases between. The CDR3 covers 14 residues. Germline V gives CDR1 WNHNN, CDR2 SYGVQD (reference sequence). The CDR3 sequence: CASSESGTDNEQFF. Written as DNA, the CDR3 is TGCGCCAGCAGTGAGTCGGGTACGGACAATGAGCAGTTCTTC.

A single count supports this clone. The chain is built from TRBV11-2 and TRBJ2-7; D gene ambiguous. The V gene's germline CDR1 is SGHAT and CDR2 FQNNGV. The CDR3 is 16 amino acids. Trimming left V 5 bases short and J 3 bases short, with 20 bases between. The CDR3 DNA sequence: TGTGCCAGCAGCCCCGAGGCGGCAGAAGTCTACTACGAGCAGTACTTC. Its protein is CASSPEAAEVYYEQYF.

On this clone: The same CDR3 also results from other DNA sequences found in this sample. This rearrangement joins TRBV5-6 to TRBJ1-2; TRBD1 might be the D (5 bases). The germline V gene has CDR1 SGHDT and CDR2 YYEEEE. Deletions cut 0 bases from V and 4 bases from J, with 7 bases between. The CDR3 covers 13 residues. CDR3 loop: CASSLDRTYGYTF. The CDR3, as DNA: TGTGCCAGCAGCTTGGACAGGACCTATGGCTACACCTTC.

This chain links TRBV5-1 with TRBJ2-1, with 11 nucleotides matching TRBD1. J gave up 3 bases and V 4 bases, and 3 bases lay outside the gene matches. The germline V gene encodes CDR1 SGHRS and CDR2 YFSETQ. The CDR3 contains 15 residues. In DNA, the CDR3 is TGCGCCAGCAGCGTGGGGACAGGGGGCTACAATGAGCAGTTCTTC. As protein: CASSVGTGGYNEQFF.

This chain connects TRBV5-4 to TRBJ1-2; D uncertain. In germline, CDR1 is SGHNT, CDR2 YYREEE (reference sequence). This CDR3 is 12 amino acids long. V lost 4 bases and J 2 bases, leaving 6 bases between the germline ends. The CDR3 sequence is CASSGRNYGYTF. Written as DNA, the CDR3 is TGTGCCAGCAGCGGGAGGAACTATGGCTACACCTTC.

The chain joins TRBV5-4 to TRBJ2-1; D is uncertain. Trimming left V 0 bases short and J 5 bases short, with 9 bases between. Germline CDR1 reads SGHNT; CDR2 reads YYREEE (reference sequence). The CDR3 extends over 14 amino acids. CDR3 DNA: TGTGCCAGCAGCTTGGGCAGCTCTAACAATGAGCAGTTCTTC. Translating gives CASSLGSSNNEQFF.

This rearrangement joins TRBV7-2 to TRBJ1-2; TRBD1 matches at 7 bases. CDR1 is SGHTA and CDR2 is FQGNSA in the germline V gene. The CDR3 is made up of 12 amino acids. V shed 6 bases, J shed 8 bases, and the junction held 6 bases outside the gene matches. CDR3 amino acids: CASRAEDRGYTF. The CDR3 bases are TGTGCCAGCAGAGCAGAGGACAGGGGCTACACCTTC.

The chain couples TRBV5-1 to TRBJ2-3; tentatively, D is TRBD2 (6 bases). CDR1 is SGHRS, CDR2 YFSETQ, per germline. V gave up 3 bases and J gave up 5 bases, with 16 bases separating them. The CDR3 consists of 15 residues. CDR3 nucleotide sequence: TGCGCCAGCAGCTCCAATAGCGGCGGTGTAGATACGCAGTATTTT. Translating it yields CASSSNSGGVDTQYF. The entire variable domain, with the rest obtained from reference TRBV5-1 and TRBJ2-3, is as follows: KAGVTQTPRYLIKTRGQQVTLSCSPISGHRSVSWYQQTPGQGLQFLFEYFSETQRNKGNFPGRFSGRQFSNSRSEMNVSTLELGDSALYLCASSSNSGGVDTQYFGPGTRLTVL.

This clone turned up a few times. The chain combines TRBV11-2 with TRBJ2-7, with D perhaps matching TRBD1 (6 bases). Germline-derived CDR1 and CDR2 are SGHAT and FQNNGV. The ends were cut back, 1 base at V and 6 bases at J, with 13 bases in the middle. The CDR3 has 14 residues. CDR3 sequence reads: CASSLGRGRGEQYF. For the CDR3, the DNA is TGTGCCAGCAGCTTAGGCAGGGGCCGAGGCGAGCAGTACTTC.

J is TRBJ2-3 and V is TRBV30; D uncertain. This CDR3 is built from 14 residues. With 4 bases removed from V and 0 bases from J, the gap between germline ends came to 11 bases. CDR1 and CDR2 from the germline V gene are GTSNPN and SVGIG (reference sequence). The CDR3 bases are TGTGCCTGGAACTCGGCTGAAAGCACAGATACGCAGTATTTT. Translated: CAWNSAESTDTQYF.

CDR3 sequence reads: CAWSVTPPGEQFF. Here the CDR3 DNA reads TGTGCCTGGAGTGTCACCCCGCCAGGGGAGCAGTTCTTC. The chain carries TRBV30 and TRBJ2-1; D is perhaps TRBD1 (5 bases). Trimming removed 0 bases from V and 10 bases from J, with 13 bases in between. The CDR3 has 13 residues. CDR1 and CDR2 (germline): GTSNPN, SVGIG (reference sequence).

The CDR3 DNA sequence: TGTGCCAGCAGTTTATTTGGCACGGCGGCTAATGAAAAACTGTTTTTT. As protein: CASSLFGTAANEKLFF. The chain has TRBV28 and TRBJ1-4; the D is unclear. CDR3 length: 16 amino acids. Trimming took 1 base from V and 3 from J, leaving 12 bases between them. Germline assignment: CDR1 MDHEN and CDR2 SYDVKM.

Regarding this clone: A junction boundary mismatches the germline segment, possibly from a read error. This chain links TRBV29-1 with TRBJ1-2; 8 nucleotides line up with TRBD1. Germline loops: CDR1 SQVTM, CDR2 ANQGSEA. The CDR3 consists of 13 residues. The CDR3 DNA follows: TGCAGCGTCCCCACAGGGGGGGGCTATCGCTACACCTTC. It encodes CSVPTGGGYRYTF.

This clone was observed a few times. The chain uses TRBV2 and TRBJ2-7; 10 bases agree with TRBD1. Germline loops: CDR1 SNHLY, CDR2 FYNNEI. The CDR3 length is 13 residues. The J segment lost 3 bases and the V segment lost 4 bases, leaving 0 bases of the junction unmatched. CDR3 sequence: CASSGDRGYEQYF. The CDR3 bases are TGTGCCAGCAGTGGGGACAGGGGCTACGAGCAGTACTTC.